This T cell receptor (beta chain) was profiled in a study of cytomegalovirus exposure and HLA in healthy donors listed by TCRdb under 2017. Describing the broader study: According to an earlier analysis of several hundred of the donors, about 179 million T cells yielded 95 million to 140 million unique TCR beta sequences and 276 Gb of sequence data. Of the 398 genotyped donors, approximately 80% fell in the genetic ancestry cluster associated with self-reported Caucasian donors. Rather than using new phenotypic data, the later analysis identified candidate immune exposures from TCR beta sequences and from how often those sequences occurred across donors. Roughly 300 gigabases of sequencing data and approximately 91 million unique TCR sequences made up an early release that covered over 550 HLA-typed donors. Genome-wide SNP genotypes for about 60% of the roughly 670 donors were used in a later genetic analysis, which treated that subset as a discovery cohort. Both class I and class II loci were covered by HLA typing, at four-digit resolution. Several DR-DQ haplotypes were treated as single units for association and clustering because of strong linkage in the cohort. Among over 350 genotyped donors of the cohort, an average of about 240,000 unique TCR beta nucleotide sequences were sequenced per donor, 15% to 20% of them non-productive. Typing coverage differed by locus: A, B, C, DRB1 and DQB1 were typed in about 620-640 donors, DQA1 in 500 to 550, DPA1 in around 600, and DPB1 in roughly 470. The study profiled the T cell repertoires of hundreds of subjects by immunosequencing and related them to cytomegalovirus serostatus. The study was designed to test whether signatures of past pathogen exposure could be identified by cataloging public T cell receptors. An earlier analysis of roughly 600 of the donors used high-throughput TCR beta sequencing to judge whether each TCR beta V gene segment behaved as functional or pseudogenic. Besides the first cohort of more than 650 subjects, a separate validation cohort made up of roughly 130 different subjects was used. A later analysis re-analyzed previously published TCR beta repertoires from 500 to 700 donors and added high-resolution HLA genotyping to study TCR occurrence patterns. High-throughput TCR immunosequencing, statistical association of individual TCRs with disease status, and machine learning were combined to predict cytomegalovirus infection status. Donor age, sex, ethnicity and CMV serostatus were compiled alongside the repertoire data. Every repertoire in the discovery cohort had been generated on one and the same sequencing platform.

Broad study findings and their caveats: In vitro tests confirmed that three of the cytomegalovirus-associated TCR beta chains recognize cytomegalovirus antigens. The authors suggested that the approach could potentially be generalized to other disease states and immunological phenotypes. Sequencing depth was assumed to be roughly uniform across donors in the presence/absence analyses, though that assumption may not hold. Because some donors lacked HLA typing at each locus, the association tests relied only on the typed subset. A later genetic analysis reported fewer N-insertions in productive TCRs among donors in an Asian-associated ancestry cluster than the roughly 700-donor mean. In a later analysis, TCR association rates were found to vary across HLA loci, with the most associated TCRs seen for DRB1 alleles and the fewest for HLA-C alleles. A further reported finding was that TCR beta sequences accurately predicted the HLA-A and HLA-B alleles for most subjects in the first cohort. Correlated functional status among segregating V segments might reflect linkage disequilibrium, but an unknown experimental factor could not be ruled out. Strong co-occurrence of HLA alleles, especially DR and DQ, made assigning TCR associations to individual alleles difficult. Cytomegalovirus status was reported to be diagnosed by the classifier with high specificity and sensitivity in both the original and validation cohorts. The only immune exposure information available for the cohort was CMV serostatus. V-gene and J-gene trimming of TCR beta chains was associated with a missense DCLRE1C variant in a later genetic analysis, and the association was replicated in an independent cohort. A cluster of highly shared sequence variants was judged likely to represent a technical artifact of the sequencing pipeline. This cohort had only TCR beta chains sequenced, and the lack of alpha or paired-chain data limited which features could be detected. A later analysis found that most CMV-associated TCR beta chains appeared HLA-restricted, with HLA associations seemingly driven largely by CMV exposure. About 17 rarely observed V segments, including chromosome 9 orphons, were excluded from the earlier analysis of a few hundred of the donors because counts were too low. In a later analysis, over 15,000 TCR beta sequences were associated with specific HLA alleles at a false discovery rate of 0.05. A later analysis reported that several top co-occurrence clusters appeared linked to parvovirus B19, influenza, CMV and Epstein-Barr virus. A later analysis found that HLA-associated TCR beta chains were more clonally expanded and had lower generation probabilities than equally common non-associated chains. The 87-base-pair reads could not distinguish some IMGT-functional V segments, including TRBV6-2 and TRBV6-3, so those segments were excluded. Most TCR sequences were seen in very few donors, while some public TCRs were found in many individuals. In an earlier analysis of 587 of the donors, most TCR beta V segments appeared in productive rearrangements about 87% or about 30% of the time, broadly matching IMGT annotations. The study listed 164 TCR beta chains as associated with cytomegalovirus.

Receptors were amplified or captured by the immunoSEQ multiplex PCR assay. For the multiplex PCR, a mixture combining 60 forward primers for TCR Vbeta segments and 13 reverse primers for TCR Jbeta segments was used. The CDR3 region of rearranged TCR beta genes was amplified from genomic DNA by a multiplex PCR assay. The amplified TCR beta libraries were sequenced on the Illumina HiSeq System as 87-base-pair reads. The authors processed their data as follows. A later analysis counted approximately 76 million unique TCR beta chains across the 550 to 700 repertoires, and approximately 11 million of these chains were shared by at least two donors. To remove PCR and sequencing errors, raw reads were error-corrected and collapsed into unique sequences using a nearest-neighbor algorithm that merged closely related sequences. To assign V, D and J gene segments, CDR3 sequences were aligned to IMGT reference sequences. Each retained sequence needed at least a six-nucleotide match to both a V gene segment and a J gene segment. A rearrangement counted as productive if the CDR3 had no stop codons and remained in frame with V and J, and every other rearrangement counted as non-productive. CDR3 was defined according to IMGT convention as the region running from the second conserved V-encoded cysteine to the conserved J-encoded phenylalanine. The earlier analysis of approximately 500 of the donors excluded sequences that lacked an unambiguous match to a single V gene segment. In an earlier analysis of several hundred of the donors, V segments were called functional above 56.7% productive rearrangements and were called segregating when the between-donor standard deviation exceeded 5%. A statistical classification framework was built to diagnose cytomegalovirus status from the catalog of TCR beta chain sequences. In a later analysis, TCR nucleotide sequences were compared against IMGT/GENE-DB human TR gene sequences so that V and J genes could be assigned. Using the TCRdist pipeline, a later analysis assigned CDR3 sequences along with most-parsimonious VDJ recombination scenarios. In a later analysis, each TCR beta chain was defined by its CDR3 amino acid sequence together with its V-gene family, and reads lacking a unique V-gene family were excluded. As a way to deal with suspected cross-contamination and a sequencing artifact, a later analysis dropped 450 to 700 nucleotide sequences that were highly shared and had low generation probability. For each public chain, a later analysis derived a clonal expansion index from normalized ranks of inferred template counts within each repertoire. In a later analysis, generation probabilities were computed using a VDJ recombination model fitted to out-of-frame rearrangements, and the results were checked against IGoR. A later analysis scored TCR-TCR, TCR-HLA and TCR-CMV co-occurrence with hypergeometric tests, applying a repertoire-size bias correction to TCR pairs. To estimate false discovery rates, a later analysis permuted the HLA or CMV assignments 20 times. In a later analysis, co-occurring TCRs were grouped with DBSCAN, and TCRdist sequence similarity was added when clustering was performed within HLA-allele-positive subsets. Repertoires with fewer than 30,000 or more than 120,000 public chains, plus five repertoires with anomalous nucleotide sharing, were excluded from co-occurrence clustering. TCRdb obtained this table from immuneACCESS and retained in-frame rearrangements with V and J assigned. These tables miss some clones; where compared with another copy, unresolved V genes account for less than half of the shortfall, and the remainder is unexplained. V, J and clone size reflect that table, while D and trimming were determined from the DNA. In this sample's table one finds about 210,000 clones. Under 1% of the sample goes to the ten largest clones.

CDR1 and CDR2 are read off the germline V gene as KGHSH and LQKENI. The junction shows trimming of 0 bases on V and 1 base on J, and the gene matches do not reach 5 bases of it. Including cysteine and phenylalanine, the CDR3 has 16 amino acids. Just the 48-base CDR3 DNA is kept, in frame starting at base 1. Regarding this clone: Its antigen is still unknown.

In total, just over 650 healthy bone marrow donors made up the cohort. All cohort members were sampled while nominally healthy, although unrecorded immune exposures were likely present. The donor was CMV seropositive and belonged to the group of over 250 seropositive cohort members. Each donor provided a peripheral blood sample, and peripheral blood mononuclear cells were used for TCR beta sequencing. Genomic DNA was extracted from the blood cell samples with the Qiagen DNeasy Blood Extraction Kit. The source material was PBMCs. The sequence was obtained from a woman aged 30 to 39 in good health and CMV-seropositive. The rearrangement combines TRBV18 with TRBJ2-7; 8 central bases correspond to TRBD1. The CDR3 region: CASSPPLRQGSYEQYF. The DNA reads TGTGCCAGCTCACCACCGTTGCGACAGGGGTCCTACGAGCAGTACTTC.